The table lists the clone carrying this T cell receptor (beta chain) with a few counts. This sample is drawn from a study of T cells after yellow fever vaccination. TCRdb ran MiXCR on the 5' RACE reads and lists one entry per CDR3 protein. The repertoire holds over 250,000 distinct CDR3 sequences, about 4% seen once, with around 25% in the top ten. This CDR3 is built from 14 residues. Germline V CDR1 and CDR2: MNHEY, SMNVEV (reference sequence). Trimming pared 10 bases from V and 1 base from J, leaving 16 bases between. Sequencing used PBMCs, obtained 5 days after the yellow fever booster vaccination. The receptor's source is a man younger than 35 who received the YFV17D yellow fever vaccine. This chain uses TRBV27 with TRBJ1-1; D possibly corresponds to TRBD1 (5 bases). CDR3 nucleotide sequence: TGTGCCATCGGGGCGGGGATGGGGAACACTGAAGCTTTCTTT. It encodes CAIGAGMGNTEAFF.